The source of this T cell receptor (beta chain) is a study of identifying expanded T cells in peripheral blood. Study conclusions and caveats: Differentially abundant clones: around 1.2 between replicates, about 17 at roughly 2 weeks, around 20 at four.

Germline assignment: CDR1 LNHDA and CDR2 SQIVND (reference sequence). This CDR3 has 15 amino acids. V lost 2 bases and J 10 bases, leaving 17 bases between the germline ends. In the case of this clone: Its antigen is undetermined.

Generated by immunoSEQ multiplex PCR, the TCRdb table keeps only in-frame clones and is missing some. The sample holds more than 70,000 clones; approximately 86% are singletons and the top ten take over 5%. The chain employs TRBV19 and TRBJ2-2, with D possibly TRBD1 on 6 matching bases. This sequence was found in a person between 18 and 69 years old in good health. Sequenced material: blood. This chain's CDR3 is CASSITWQGTMELFF. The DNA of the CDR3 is TGTGCCAGTAGTATAACGTGGCAGGGGACAATGGAGCTGTTTTTT.